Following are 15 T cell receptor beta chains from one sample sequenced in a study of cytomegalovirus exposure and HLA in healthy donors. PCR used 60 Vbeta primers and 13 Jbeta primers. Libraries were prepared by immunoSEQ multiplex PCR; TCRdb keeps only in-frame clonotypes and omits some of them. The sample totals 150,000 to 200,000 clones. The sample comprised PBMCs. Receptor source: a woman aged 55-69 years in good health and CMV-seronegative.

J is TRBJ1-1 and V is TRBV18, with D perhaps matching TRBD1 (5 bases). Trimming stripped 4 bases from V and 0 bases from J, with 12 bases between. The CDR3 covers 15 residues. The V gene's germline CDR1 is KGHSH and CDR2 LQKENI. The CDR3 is CASSRGGELNTEAFF. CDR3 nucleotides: TGTGCCAGCTCACGCGGGGGGGAGTTGAACACTGAAGCTTTCTTT. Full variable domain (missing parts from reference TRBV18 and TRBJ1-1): NAGVMQNPRHLVRRRGQEARLRCSPMKGHSHVYWYRQLPEEGLKFMVYLQKENIIDESGMPKERFSAEFPKEGPSILRIQQVVRGDSAAYFCASSRGGELNTEAFFGQGTRLTVV.

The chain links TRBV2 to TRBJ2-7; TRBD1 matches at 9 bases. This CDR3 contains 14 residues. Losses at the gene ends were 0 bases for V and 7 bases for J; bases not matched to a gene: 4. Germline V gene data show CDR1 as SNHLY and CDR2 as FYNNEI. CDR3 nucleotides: TGTGCCAGCAGTGAAGCGGACAGGGGACGAGAGCAGTACTTC. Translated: CASSEADRGREQYF.

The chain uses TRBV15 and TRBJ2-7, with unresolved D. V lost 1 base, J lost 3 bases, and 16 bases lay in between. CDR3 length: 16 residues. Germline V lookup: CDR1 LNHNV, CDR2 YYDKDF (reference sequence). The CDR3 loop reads CATSRVSPGLGYEQYF. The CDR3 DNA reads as TGTGCCACCAGCAGAGTGAGTCCAGGCCTGGGCTACGAGCAGTACTTC. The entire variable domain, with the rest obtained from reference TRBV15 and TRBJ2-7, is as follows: DAMVIQNPRYQVTQFGKPVTLSCSQTLNHNVMYWYQQKSSQAPKLLFHYYDKDFNNEADTPDNFQSRRPNTSFCFLDIRSPGLGDTAMYLCATSRVSPGLGYEQYFGPGTRLTVT.

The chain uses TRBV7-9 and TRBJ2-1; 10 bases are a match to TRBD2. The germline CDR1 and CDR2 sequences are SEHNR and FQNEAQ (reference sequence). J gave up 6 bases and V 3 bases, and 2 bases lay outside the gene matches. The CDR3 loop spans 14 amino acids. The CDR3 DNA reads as TGTGCCAGCAGCTTCTGGACTAGCGGCAATGAGCAGTTCTTC. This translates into CASSFWTSGNEQFF. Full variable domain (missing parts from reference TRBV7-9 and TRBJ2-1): DTGVSQNPRHKITKRGQNVTFRCDPISEHNRLYWYRQTLGQGPEFLTYFQNEAQLEKSRLLSDRFSAERPKGSFSTLEIQRTEQGDSAMYLCASSFWTSGNEQFFGPGTRLTVL.

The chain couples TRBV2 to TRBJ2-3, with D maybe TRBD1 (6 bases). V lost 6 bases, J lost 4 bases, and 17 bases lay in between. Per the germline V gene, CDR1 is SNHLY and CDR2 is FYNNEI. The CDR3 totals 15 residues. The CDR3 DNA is TGTGCCAGCAGCTTACAGGGTTATAGGCCAGATACGCAGTATTTT. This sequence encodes CASSLQGYRPDTQYF.

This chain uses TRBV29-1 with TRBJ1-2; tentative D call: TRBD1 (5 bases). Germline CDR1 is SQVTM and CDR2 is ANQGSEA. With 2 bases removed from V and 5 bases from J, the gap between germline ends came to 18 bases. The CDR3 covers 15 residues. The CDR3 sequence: CSVEPGGGSIYGYTF. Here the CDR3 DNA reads TGCAGCGTTGAACCCGGCGGGGGTTCAATATATGGCTACACCTTC.

CDR3 sequence: CASSFLAGAPNEQFF. CDR3 sequence (DNA): TGCGCCAGCAGCTTTCTAGCGGGAGCACCCAATGAGCAGTTCTTC. V gene TRBV5-1 combines with J gene TRBJ2-1; 10 nucleotides agree with TRBD2. Trimming removed 2 bases from V and 6 bases from J; junction bases left unmatched: 5. The CDR3 sequence is 15 residues long. CDR1 is SGHRS, CDR2 YFSETQ, per germline.

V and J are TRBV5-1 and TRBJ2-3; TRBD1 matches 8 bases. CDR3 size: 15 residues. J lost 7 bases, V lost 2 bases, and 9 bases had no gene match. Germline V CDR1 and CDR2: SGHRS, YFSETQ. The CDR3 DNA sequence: TGCGCCAGCAGCTTTCAGGGGGCGCGGGATAATACGCAGTATTTT. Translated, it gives CASSFQGARDNTQYF.

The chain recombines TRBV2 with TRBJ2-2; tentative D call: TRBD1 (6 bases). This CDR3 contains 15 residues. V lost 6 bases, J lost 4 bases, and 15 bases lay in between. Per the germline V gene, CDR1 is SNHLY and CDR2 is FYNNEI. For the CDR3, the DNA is TGTGCCAGCAGAGTTACAGGGCTCGGCACCGGGGAGCTGTTTTTT. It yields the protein CASRVTGLGTGELFF.

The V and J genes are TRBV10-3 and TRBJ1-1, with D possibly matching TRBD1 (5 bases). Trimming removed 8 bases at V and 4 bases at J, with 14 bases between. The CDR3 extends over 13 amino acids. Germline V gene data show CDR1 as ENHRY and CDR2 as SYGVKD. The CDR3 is CAIRGGEGTEAFF. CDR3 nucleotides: TGTGCCATCCGTGGGGGGGAGGGCACTGAAGCTTTCTTT.

In DNA form, the CDR3 reads TGTGCCAGCAGCTTGACTAGCGGGAGAAGGGAGCTGTTTTTT. It specifies CASSLTSGRRELFF. The chain joins TRBV5-6 to TRBJ2-2; 11 bases are a match to TRBD2. V was pared by 1 base and J by 9 bases, with 2 bases of the junction left unmatched. Germline V gene lookup returns CDR1 SGHDT and CDR2 YYEEEE. The CDR3 length is 14 residues.

DNA for the CDR3: TGTGCCAGCAGCTCATCGGGACAAACTGAAGCTTTCTTT. Its translation is CASSSSGQTEAFF. This chain links TRBV5-6 with TRBJ1-1; D perhaps matches TRBD1 (6 bases). The CDR3 has 13 residues. V gave up 3 bases and J gave up 5 bases, with 11 bases separating them. Germline V gene lookup returns CDR1 SGHDT and CDR2 YYEEEE.

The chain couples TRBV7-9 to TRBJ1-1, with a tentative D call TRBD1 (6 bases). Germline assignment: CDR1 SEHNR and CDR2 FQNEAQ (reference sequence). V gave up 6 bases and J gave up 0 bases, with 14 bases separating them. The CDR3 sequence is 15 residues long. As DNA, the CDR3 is TGTGCCAGCAGTCTCTTTGGGGGCATGAACACTGAAGCTTTCTTT. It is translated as CASSLFGGMNTEAFF.

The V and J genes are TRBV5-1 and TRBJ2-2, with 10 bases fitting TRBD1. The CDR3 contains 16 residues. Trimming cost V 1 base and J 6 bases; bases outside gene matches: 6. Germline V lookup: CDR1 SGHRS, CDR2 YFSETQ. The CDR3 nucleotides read TGCGCCAGCAGCTTGTTTGGAGACAGGGGGCCCGGGGAGCTGTTTTTT. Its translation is CASSLFGDRGPGELFF.

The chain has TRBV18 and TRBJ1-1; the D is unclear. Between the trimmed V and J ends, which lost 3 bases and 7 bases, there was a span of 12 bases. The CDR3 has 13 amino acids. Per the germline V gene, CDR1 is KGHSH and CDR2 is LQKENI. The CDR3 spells CASSPPERREAFF. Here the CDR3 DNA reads TGTGCCAGCTCACCCCCAGAGCGGCGTGAAGCTTTCTTT.